One and the same sample provided the 28 T cell receptor beta chains below, sequenced in a study of CD8+ T cells in alopecia areata. Sample treatment: oral pan-JAK inhibitor, 5-10 mg twice daily. Sequencing relied on a cDNA template that was reverse transcribed from extracted RNA. Clones were sequenced by immunoSEQ multiplex PCR, and TCRdb holds only the in-frame ones, with some missing. Among about 200,000 clones listed, roughly two fifths were seen once. This specimen was CD4+ T cells sorted from blood, taken around week 31, from a patient treated with tofacitinib. These receptors all stem from a human donor with alopecia areata.

This chain joins TRBV7-8 and TRBJ2-7, with D possibly being TRBD2 (7 bases). V lost 5 bases and J 4 bases, leaving 18 bases between the germline ends. CDR3 length equals 15 residues. Germline CDR1 SGHVS, CDR2 FQNEAQ. DNA of the CDR3: TGTGCCAGCAGCCCAAGGGGGGGTCCGGTGTACGAGCAGTACTTC. Translated, it gives CASSPRGGPVYEQYF.

This clone came up a few times. The V gene is TRBV6-5, the J gene TRBJ2-3, with D unresolved. Trimming removed 2 bases at V and 2 bases at J, with 8 bases between. Germline loops: CDR1 MNHEY, CDR2 SVGAGI. CDR3 size: 14 residues. The CDR3 is CASSYNPPTDTQYF. As DNA, the CDR3 is TGTGCCAGCAGTTACAACCCCCCCACAGATACGCAGTATTTT.

The V call is TRBV4-1, the J call TRBJ1-5; TRBD1 aligns across 9 bases. This CDR3 has 14 amino acids. From germline, CDR1 is MGHRA and CDR2 YSYEKL. With 8 bases clipped from V and 5 bases from J, the junction kept 7 bases outside the gene matches. CDR3 amino acids: CASGRTGDHQPQHF. The CDR3 DNA is TGCGCCAGCGGAAGGACAGGGGACCATCAGCCCCAGCATTTT.

This clone showed up just once. The V gene is TRBV7-6, the J gene TRBJ2-3, with unresolved D. Trimming cost V 2 bases and J 2 bases, with 14 bases left between them. CDR1 and CDR2 (germline): SGHVS, FNYEAQ. The length of the CDR3 is 16 residues. CDR3 nucleotides: TGTGCCAGCAGCTTAACTCGCGGCCAGCCCACAGATACGCAGTATTTT. Its protein is CASSLTRGQPTDTQYF.

In its sample, this clone was seen a few times. The chain employs TRBV7-6 and TRBJ2-3, with D hard to call. CDR3 length equals 12 residues. Trimming cost V 3 bases and J 6 bases, with 7 bases left between them. Germline CDR1 is SGHVS and CDR2 is FNYEAQ. The CDR3 DNA is TGTGCCAGCAGCTTGACCTCGGATACGCAGTATTTT. Amino acids: CASSLTSDTQYF.

This clone appeared once. V is TRBV11-2 and J is TRBJ2-5; D remains ambiguous. V gave up 1 base and J gave up 5 bases, with 17 bases separating them. The CDR3 contains 16 residues. Germline V gives CDR1 SGHAT, CDR2 FQNNGV. CDR3 DNA sequence: TGTGCCAGCAGCTTAGCATTCCTCACTCGCTCCGAGACCCAGTACTTC. This encodes CASSLAFLTRSETQYF.

This clone has only a few counts. This rearrangement joins TRBV29-1 to TRBJ1-2; weak D call: TRBD1 (5 bases). V dropped 4 bases and J dropped 11 bases, with 17 bases sitting between them. The CDR3 is made up of 12 amino acids. In germline, CDR1 is SQVTM, CDR2 ANQGSEA. The CDR3 DNA reads as TGCAGCGTTGGTTGGGGGAGTGCCGGTTACACCTTC. This codes for CSVGWGSAGYTF. Combining the CDR3 with reference TRBV29-1 and TRBJ1-2 gives the whole variable domain SAVISQKPSRDICQRGTSLTIQCQVDSQVTMMFWYRQQPGQSLTLIATANQGSEATYESGFVIDKFPISRPNLTFSTLTVSNMSPEDSSIYLCSVGWGSAGYTFGSGTRLTVV.

The rearrangement joins TRBV7-9 to TRBJ1-2; D gene unclear. CDR1 is SEHNR and CDR2 is FQNEAQ in the germline V gene (reference sequence). V lost 1 base and J lost 7, with 10 bases in between. CDR3 length equals 13 residues. The CDR3 bases are TGTGCCAGCAGCTTAGGAGAATTTTCTGGCTACACCTTC. Translation gives CASSLGEFSGYTF.

This clone was seen a handful of times. The chain is built from TRBV7-2 and TRBJ1-2; D may be TRBD1 (5 bases). This CDR3 spans 16 amino acids. Germline V CDR1 and CDR2: SGHTA, FQGNSA. V lost 5 bases and J 5 bases, leaving 21 bases between the germline ends. CDR3 sequence reads: CASSIIERDGPYGYTF. DNA for the CDR3: TGTGCCAGCAGCATTATCGAGAGGGACGGTCCATATGGCTACACCTTC.

There are a few counts of this clone. The chain recombines TRBV7-2 with TRBJ1-2, with TRBD1 identical over 11 bases. This CDR3 has 15 amino acids. From germline, CDR1 is SGHTA and CDR2 FQGNSA. Trimming cost V 5 bases and J 4 bases; bases outside gene matches: 6. The CDR3 spells CASSTGTGGPYGYTF. CDR3 nucleotides: TGTGCCAGCAGCACAGGGACAGGGGGTCCCTATGGCTACACCTTC.

J is TRBJ1-5 and V is TRBV9, with 9 bases identical to TRBD1. J gave up 5 bases and V 4 bases, and 4 bases lay outside the gene matches. CDR1 and CDR2 from the germline V gene are SGDLS and YYNGEE. The CDR3 has 14 residues. The CDR3 is CASSLDRGDQPQHF. DNA of the CDR3: TGTGCCAGCAGCTTGGACAGGGGTGATCAGCCCCAGCATTTT. The variable domain in full, with the rest retrieved from reference TRBV9 and TRBJ1-5, is DSGVTQTPKHLITATGQRVTLRCSPRSGDLSVYWYQQSLDQGLQFLIQYYNGEERAKGNILERFSAQQFPDLHSELNLSSLELGDSALYFCASSLDRGDQPQHFGDGTRLSIL.

This sequence joins TRBV7-9 and TRBJ2-3; D is uncertain. V was clipped by 1 base and J by 1 base, with 3 bases between them. There are 13 residues in the CDR3. The germline CDR1 and CDR2 sequences are SEHNR and FQNEAQ (reference sequence). This CDR3 reads CASSLVGTDTQYF. The DNA of the CDR3 is TGTGCCAGCAGCTTAGTGGGCACAGATACGCAGTATTTT.

This clone was seen a few times. The same CDR3 also results from other DNA sequences found in this sample. J is TRBJ2-5 and V is TRBV5-6; the D is unclear. The CDR3 sequence is 11 residues long. The germline V gene has CDR1 SGHDT and CDR2 YYEEEE. V was clipped by 2 bases and J by 5 bases, with 4 bases between them. In DNA form, the CDR3 reads TGTGCCAGCAGCTTCTCTGAGACCCAGTACTTC. Translated, it gives CASSFSETQYF.

Only a few counts were recorded for this clone. This chain joins TRBV29-1 and TRBJ2-7, with TRBD2 matching over 9 bases. V shed 6 bases, J shed 2 bases, and the junction held 8 bases outside the gene matches. Germline CDR1 reads SQVTM; CDR2 reads ANQGSEA. This CDR3 has 14 amino acids. The CDR3 region has the DNA TGCAGCGTGGGGAAGCGGGGGGCCACCTACGAGCAGTACTTC. Translating gives CSVGKRGATYEQYF.

The CDR3 DNA reads TGTGCCATCGCCAGAATCCCAATGGGCGACTACAATGAGCAGTTCTTC. Amino acids: CAIARIPMGDYNEQFF. The chain links TRBV10-3 to TRBJ2-1; no clear D. Germline V gives CDR1 ENHRY, CDR2 SYGVKD. This CDR3 region has 16 residues. V lost 8 bases and J 3 bases, leaving 20 bases between the germline ends.

The J gene is TRBJ2-1, the V gene TRBV19; 8 bases line up with TRBD1. Germline assignment: CDR1 LNHDA and CDR2 SQIVND (reference sequence). V dropped 6 bases and J dropped 3; count of bases not matched to a gene: 10. The CDR3 is 16 residues long. The CDR3 is CASRSHRDRSYNEQFF. The CDR3 coding sequence is TGTGCCAGTAGATCTCACCGGGACAGGAGCTACAATGAGCAGTTCTTC.

This clone was detected a few times. V is TRBV2 and J is TRBJ2-1, with D perhaps TRBD1 (5 bases). Germline V gives CDR1 SNHLY, CDR2 FYNNEI. Trimming pared 6 bases from V and 8 bases from J, leaving 17 bases between. CDR3 length equals 14 residues. The CDR3 nucleotides are TGTGCCAGCAGATCAGGGCGGTTATCCCATGAGCAGTTCTTC. It encodes CASRSGRLSHEQFF.

This CDR3 reads CASTLALGRGTTEAFF. The CDR3, as DNA: TGTGCCAGCACCCTTGCCCTTGGCAGGGGTACCACTGAAGCTTTCTTT. The rearrangement joins TRBV5-5 to TRBJ1-1; perhaps TRBD1 as D (6 bases). CDR1 is SGHKS, CDR2 YYEKEE, per germline (reference sequence). The CDR3 consists of 16 residues. Trimming shortened V by 6 bases and J by 4 bases, and 22 bases separated the two germline ends.

This chain joins TRBV30 and TRBJ1-5, with a weak D call TRBD1 (5 bases). Germline lookup yields CDR1 GTSNPN and CDR2 SVGIG (reference sequence). Deletions cut 1 base from V and 6 bases from J, with 13 bases between. CDR3 length equals 14 residues. The CDR3 nucleotides are TGTGCCTGGAGTGCTGACAGAAGCTCTCAGCCCCAGCATTTT. Encoded protein: CAWSADRSSQPQHF.

J is TRBJ2-1 and V is TRBV27; 10 nucleotides agree with TRBD2. With V trimmed by 0 bases and J by 7 bases, 15 bases remained unmatched. Germline V lookup: CDR1 MNHEY, CDR2 SMNVEV (reference sequence). CDR3 length: 19 amino acids. CDR3 coding DNA: TGTGCCAGCAGTTTATCCAACCTCAGACTAGCGGGCGGGCTTAATGAGCAGTTCTTC. Residues: CASSLSNLRLAGGLNEQFF.

The J gene is TRBJ2-1, the V gene TRBV5-1; TRBD1 matches at 7 bases. Germline CDR1 is SGHRS and CDR2 is YFSETQ. The CDR3 is 17 residues long. V lost 0 bases to trimming and J lost 4 bases; unmatched junction nucleotides: 10. The CDR3 coding sequence is TGCGCCAGCAGCTTGGCTCGCCCTGGGACAGCGTACAATGAGCAGTTCTTC. It specifies CASSLARPGTAYNEQFF.

The CDR3 nucleotides are TGTGCCGGAAGAAAGGGACTCGGCGCCGAGCAGTACTTC. As protein: CAGRKGLGAEQYF. The chain carries TRBV7-9 and TRBJ2-7; D is possibly TRBD2 (6 bases). Trimming pared 11 bases from V and 6 bases from J, leaving 20 bases between. The CDR3 sequence is 13 residues long. In germline, CDR1 is SEHNR, CDR2 FQNEAQ (reference sequence). Variable domain in full (rest from reference TRBV7-9 and TRBJ2-7): DTGVSQNPRHKITKRGQNVTFRCDPISEHNRLYWYRQTLGQGPEFLTYFQNEAQLEKSRLLSDRFSAERPKGSFSTLEIQRTEQGDSAMYLCAGRKGLGAEQYFGPGTRLTVT.

The chain carries TRBV5-5 and TRBJ2-3, with TRBD1 identical over 9 bases. Germline-derived CDR1 and CDR2 are SGHKS and YYEKEE (reference sequence). The CDR3 is made up of 13 amino acids. Germline trimming cut 4 bases from V and 8 bases from J; bases unmatched to any gene: 5. CDR3 sequence reads: CASSRDRAGTQYF. CDR3 in DNA: TGTGCCAGCAGCCGGGACAGGGCTGGTACGCAGTATTTT.

This clone appeared a few times. The DNA of the CDR3 is TGCGCCAGCAGCCACCGGGACAGGGGGCGAGATGAAAAACTGTTTTTT. It encodes CASSHRDRGRDEKLFF. The V call is TRBV4-1, the J call TRBJ1-4, with TRBD1 matching over 12 bases. The CDR3 is 16 residues long. V lost 3 bases, J lost 6 bases, and 5 bases stayed unmatched. Germline V lookup: CDR1 MGHRA, CDR2 YSYEKL.

V and J are TRBV9 and TRBJ2-1; 12 positions agree with TRBD2. Trimming took 4 bases from V and 9 from J; bases not matched to a gene: 8. In germline, CDR1 is SGDLS, CDR2 YYNGEE. The CDR3 sequence is 15 residues long. CDR3 sequence reads: CASSSQGLAGPEQFF. The CDR3 DNA reads as TGTGCCAGCAGCTCCCAGGGACTAGCGGGTCCTGAGCAGTTCTTC.

The CDR3 nucleotides are TGTGCTACCTCCCGGGGTTCTTACAATGAGCAGTTCTTC. Translated: CATSRGSYNEQFF. The J gene is TRBJ2-1, the V gene TRBV7-3, with D possibly matching TRBD2 (5 bases). Germline V CDR1 and CDR2: SGHTA, FQGTGA. CDR3 length: 13 amino acids.

The chain has TRBV30 and TRBJ1-2; no definite D call. The CDR3 runs to 12 residues. Germline V CDR1 and CDR2: GTSNPN, SVGIG (reference sequence). Trimming cost V 2 bases and J 7 bases, with 11 bases left between them. CDR3 nucleotide sequence: TGTGCCTGGAGTAACCAGGCTGCTGGCTACACCTTC. Its protein is CAWSNQAAGYTF.

The chain employs TRBV29-1 and TRBJ2-3; weak D call: TRBD2 (5 bases). Germline V lookup: CDR1 SQVTM, CDR2 ANQGSEA. The CDR3 length is 15 residues. Trimming removed 5 bases at V and 0 bases at J, with 15 bases between. Written as DNA, the CDR3 is TGCAGCGTTAGTCCGGAGCGGATTAGCACAGATACGCAGTATTTT. Amino acid sequence: CSVSPERISTDTQYF.